The rows below give T cell receptor beta chains drawn from one sample of a study of cytomegalovirus exposure and HLA in healthy donors. TCRdb keeps only in-frame clones here, not all; method: immunoSEQ multiplex PCR. The table lists tens of thousands of clones, roughly 90% of them singletons, with approximately 1.2% in the top ten. Sequenced sample: PBMCs. The receptors were gathered from a woman between 18 and 30 years old in good health and CMV-seronegative. Each CDR3 is given with its conserved first and last residue. Fields, in order: D gene, J gene, clone size, V gene, CDR3 protein, CDR3 DNA. D genes are given only for firm matches. Clone size is stated in some rows and not others, as once, few, many or a class when expanded.

>NA|TRBJ1-2|NA|TRBV28
CASSRGRGIYGYTF
TGTGCCAGCAGTCGGGGCAGGGGAATCTATGGCTACACCTTC
>NA|TRBJ2-1|NA|TRBV19
CASSITSNRNNEQFF
TGTGCCAGTAGTATAACTAGCAATCGGAACAATGAGCAGTTCTTC
>TRBD1|TRBJ1-1|NA|TRBV28
CASSSGQGGTEAFF
TGTGCCAGCAGTTCAGGACAGGGGGGCACTGAAGCTTTCTTT
>NA|TRBJ2-5|NA|TRBV28
CASSPLANSDRRIGTQYF
TGTGCCAGCAGTCCTCTTGCCAATTCTGACAGACGGATTGGGACCCAGTACTTC
>NA|TRBJ1-5|few|TRBV6-1
CASSEGLWGRNQPQHF
TGTGCCAGCAGTGAAGGTCTCTGGGGGCGCAATCAGCCCCAGCATTTT
>NA|TRBJ1-5|NA|TRBV4-1
CASSPTGTNQPQHF
TGCGCCAGCAGCCCGACAGGAACCAATCAGCCCCAGCATTTT
>NA|TRBJ2-5|NA|TRBV10-1
CAGKGGMEETQYF
TGCGCCGGCAAGGGCGGGATGGAGGAGACCCAGTACTTC
>TRBD1|TRBJ1-4|NA|TRBV5-4
CASSPTGGTNEKLFF
TGTGCCAGCAGCCCAACAGGGGGAACTAATGAAAAACTGTTTTTT
>TRBD1|TRBJ2-7|NA|TRBV29-1
CSATGQGSPFHEQYF
TGCAGCGCTACGGGACAGGGTTCTCCATTCCACGAGCAGTACTTC
>TRBD2|TRBJ2-2|NA|TRBV9
CASRPRGGPRTTGELFF
TGTGCCAGCAGGCCACGGGGGGGCCCCAGGACAACCGGGGAGCTGTTTTTT
>TRBD1|TRBJ2-7|NA|TRBV7-9
CASSLGTGGAYEQYF
TGTGCCAGCAGCCTAGGGACAGGGGGCGCGTACGAGCAGTACTTC